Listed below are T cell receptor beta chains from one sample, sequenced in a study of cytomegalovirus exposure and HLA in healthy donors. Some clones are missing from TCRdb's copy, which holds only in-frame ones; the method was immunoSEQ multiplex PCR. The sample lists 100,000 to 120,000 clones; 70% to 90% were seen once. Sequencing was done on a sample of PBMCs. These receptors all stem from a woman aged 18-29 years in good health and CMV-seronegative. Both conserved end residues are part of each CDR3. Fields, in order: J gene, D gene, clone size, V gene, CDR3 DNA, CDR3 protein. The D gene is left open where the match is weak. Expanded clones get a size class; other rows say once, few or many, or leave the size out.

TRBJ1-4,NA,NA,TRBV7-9,TGTGCCAGCAGCCCGAAGACAGGAGATGAAAAACTGTTTTTT,CASSPKTGDEKLFF
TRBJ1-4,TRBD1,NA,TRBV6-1,TGTGCCAGCAGTGACGAGTCCGGGACAGGAGCAACTAATGAAAAACTGTTTTTT,CASSDESGTGATNEKLFF
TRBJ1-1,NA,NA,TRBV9,TGTGCCAGCAGCGTGAGGCAGAACACTGAAGCTTTCTTT,CASSVRQNTEAFF
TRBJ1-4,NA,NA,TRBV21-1,TGTGCCAGCAGCAGAGGGCGGAACCATGAAAAACTGTTTTTT,CASSRGRNHEKLFF
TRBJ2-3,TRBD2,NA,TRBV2,TGTGCCAGCTTCCGGGGGACTAGCGGGGTGGCGGATACGCAGTATTTT,CASFRGTSGVADTQYF
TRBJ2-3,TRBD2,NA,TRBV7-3,TGTGCCAGCAGCTCGGGGGGAACAGATACGCAGTATTTT,CASSSGGTDTQYF
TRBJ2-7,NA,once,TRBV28,TGTGCCAGCAGTCCGCCCTCTCGGCAGGGCCCCTTGTACGAGCAGTACTTC,CASSPPSRQGPLYEQYF
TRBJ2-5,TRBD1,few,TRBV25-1,TGTGCCAGCAGTGAAAATGTCGGGACAGAGTTTCAAGAGACCCAGTACTTC,CASSENVGTEFQETQYF
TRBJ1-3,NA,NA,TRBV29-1,TGCAGCGTTGCCAAACTTGGAAACACCATATATTTT,CSVAKLGNTIYF
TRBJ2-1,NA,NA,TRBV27,TGTGCCAGCAGTCCTGGACACGAGCAGTTCTTC,CASSPGHEQFF
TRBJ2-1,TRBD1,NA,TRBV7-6,TGTGCCAGCAGCCCACATGACTGGGACAGAACGAACAATGAGCAGTTCTTC,CASSPHDWDRTNNEQFF
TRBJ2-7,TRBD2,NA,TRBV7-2,TGTGCCAGCAGCTCCCGGGAGGCCTCCTACGAGCAGTACTTC,CASSSREASYEQYF
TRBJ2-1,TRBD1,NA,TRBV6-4,TGTGCCAGCAGTACAGGGGAATACAATGAGCAGTTCTTC,CASSTGEYNEQFF
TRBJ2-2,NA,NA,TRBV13,TGTGCCAGCAGCTTAAGAGGGGGACCTCCTGAGCTGTTTTTT,CASSLRGGPPELFF
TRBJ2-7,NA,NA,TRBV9,TGTGCCAGCAGCGTAGAGCCACGCGACTACGAGCAGTACTTC,CASSVEPRDYEQYF
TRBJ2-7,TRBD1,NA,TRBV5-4,TGTGCCAGCAGCTTGGGACAGGGTAACGAGCAGTACTTC,CASSLGQGNEQYF
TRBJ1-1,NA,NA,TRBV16,TGTGCCAGCAGCCAATCTAGAACCGTGAACACTGAAGCTTTCTTT,CASSQSRTVNTEAFF
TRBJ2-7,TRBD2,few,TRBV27,TGTGCCAGCAGTTTACGGGGGGGCCGCGAGCAGTACTTC,CASSLRGGREQYF
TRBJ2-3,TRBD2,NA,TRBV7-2,TGTGCCAGCAGCTTAGGAGCGGGGGGGCTCTCAGATACGCAGTATTTT,CASSLGAGGLSDTQYF
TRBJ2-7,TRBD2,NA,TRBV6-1,TGTGCCAGCCTCCCCTTAGCGGGTTCCTCCTACGAGCAGTACTTC,CASLPLAGSSYEQYF
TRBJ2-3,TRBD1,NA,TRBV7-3,TGTGCCAGCAGCTTGGGACAGGGTAGCACAGATACGCAGTATTTT,CASSLGQGSTDTQYF
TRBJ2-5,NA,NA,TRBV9,TGTGCCAGCAGCAGAGGGGGCCAAGAGACCCAGTACTTC,CASSRGGQETQYF
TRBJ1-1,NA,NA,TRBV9,TGTGCCAGCAGCGAGGGGATGAACACTGAAGCTTTCTTT,CASSEGMNTEAFF
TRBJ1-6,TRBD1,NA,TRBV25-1,TGTGCCAGCAGTTTGACAGGGGGCGATTCACCCCTCCACTTT,CASSLTGGDSPLHF
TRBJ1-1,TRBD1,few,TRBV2,TGTGCCAGCAGTATAGACAGGGAAACTGAAGCTTTCTTT,CASSIDRETEAFF
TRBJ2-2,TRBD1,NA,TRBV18,TGTGCCAGCAATCAGGGGGCGCAGAACACCGGGGAGCTGTTTTTT,CASNQGAQNTGELFF
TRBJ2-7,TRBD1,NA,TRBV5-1,TGCGCCAGCAGCCCCGGGACAGTGGGCTACGAGCAGTACTTC,CASSPGTVGYEQYF
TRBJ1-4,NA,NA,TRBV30,TGTGCCTGGAGTGGCGTGTTTAATGAAAAACTGTTTTTT,CAWSGVFNEKLFF
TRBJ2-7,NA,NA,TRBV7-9,TGTGCCAGCAGCTCTGCTGAGGCAGGGGACATCAACGAGCAGTACTTC,CASSSAEAGDINEQYF
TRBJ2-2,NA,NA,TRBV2,TGTGCCAGCATGCCGAGGGCTGACACCGGGGAGCTGTTTTTT,CASMPRADTGELFF
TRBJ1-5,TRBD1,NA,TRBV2,TGTGCCAGCAAAGCGACAGGGGCCGGGAATCAGCCCCAGCATTTT,CASKATGAGNQPQHF
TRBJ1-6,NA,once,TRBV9,TGTGCCAGCAGCGGCCCAGAGGGCACTAATTCACCCCTCCACTTT,CASSGPEGTNSPLHF
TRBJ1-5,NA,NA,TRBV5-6,TGTGCCAGCAGCTTGGGGAGAGCAGGCAATCAGCCCCAGCATTTT,CASSLGRAGNQPQHF
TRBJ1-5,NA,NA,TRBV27,TGTGCCAGCAGTTTACCTCGTCTCAATCAGCCCCAGCATTTT,CASSLPRLNQPQHF
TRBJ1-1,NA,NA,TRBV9,TGTGCCAGCAGCCCGCGGGGAACACCAGGGCTGGGCACTGAAGCTTTCTTT,CASSPRGTPGLGTEAFF
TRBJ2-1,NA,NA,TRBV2,TGTGCCAGTCTACCAGGGGAGAGCTCCTACAATGAGCAGTTCTTC,CASLPGESSYNEQFF
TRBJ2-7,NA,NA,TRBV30,TGTGCCTTTAGACAGTCCTACGAGCAGTACTTC,CAFRQSYEQYF
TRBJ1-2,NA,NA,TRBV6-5,TGTGCCAGCAGGCGGGGGAACTATGGCTACACCTTC,CASRRGNYGYTF
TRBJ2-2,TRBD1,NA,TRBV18,TGTGCCAGCTCACCGTACAGGGGGCTTGGCACCGGGGAGCTGTTTTTT,CASSPYRGLGTGELFF
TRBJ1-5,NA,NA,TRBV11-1,TGTGCCAGCAGCTTAAGCGGGGAAGCCAATCAGCCCCAGCATTTT,CASSLSGEANQPQHF
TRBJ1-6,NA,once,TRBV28,TGTGCCAGCAGTTTATCACAAGCCTATAATTCACCCCTCCACTTT,CASSLSQAYNSPLHF
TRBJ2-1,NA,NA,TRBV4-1,TGCGCCAGCAGCCAAGGGTCTGGACTGATCAATGAGCAGTTCTTC,CASSQGSGLINEQFF
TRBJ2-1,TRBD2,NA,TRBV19,TGTGCCAGTAGGCTGACTAGCGGCCCCTACAATGAGCAGTTCTTC,CASRLTSGPYNEQFF
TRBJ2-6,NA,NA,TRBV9,TGTGCCAGCAGCGTACAGATGGGCGAAAGCTCTGGGGCCAACGTCCTGACTTTC,CASSVQMGESSGANVLTF
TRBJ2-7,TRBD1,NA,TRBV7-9,TGTGCCAGCAGTTCGACAGGGACCTACGAGCAGTACTTC,CASSSTGTYEQYF
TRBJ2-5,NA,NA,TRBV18,TGTGCCAGCTCAAGTGAGGAGACCCAGTACTTC,CASSSEETQYF
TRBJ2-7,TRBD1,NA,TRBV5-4,TGTGCCAGCTGTCTCCAGGGGGACTACGAGCAGTACTTC,CASCLQGDYEQYF
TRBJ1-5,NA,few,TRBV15,TGTGCCACCAGCAACCAGGGGCAGCCCCAGCATTTT,CATSNQGQPQHF
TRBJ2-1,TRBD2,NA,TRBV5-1,TGCGCCAGCAGCTCCCTCCCGGGACTAGCGGGGGCCCAAGAGCAGTTCTTC,CASSSLPGLAGAQEQFF
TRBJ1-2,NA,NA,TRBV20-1,TGCAGTGGGCCAGGGGCGATTGGCTACACCTTC,CSGPGAIGYTF
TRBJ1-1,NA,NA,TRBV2,TGTGCCAGCGCGGGGGCAGAAGCTTTCTTT,CASAGAEAFF
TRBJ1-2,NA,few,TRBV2,TGTGCCTGCATAGCGGACCGGGGTGGCTACACCTTC,CACIADRGGYTF
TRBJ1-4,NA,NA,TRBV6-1,TGTGCCAGCAGTGGTAGACTTGGGGGGAATGAAAAACTGTTTTTT,CASSGRLGGNEKLFF
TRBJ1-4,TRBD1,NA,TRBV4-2,TGTGCCAGCAGCCATGAGGGGGCGACTAATGAAAAACTGTTTTTT,CASSHEGATNEKLFF